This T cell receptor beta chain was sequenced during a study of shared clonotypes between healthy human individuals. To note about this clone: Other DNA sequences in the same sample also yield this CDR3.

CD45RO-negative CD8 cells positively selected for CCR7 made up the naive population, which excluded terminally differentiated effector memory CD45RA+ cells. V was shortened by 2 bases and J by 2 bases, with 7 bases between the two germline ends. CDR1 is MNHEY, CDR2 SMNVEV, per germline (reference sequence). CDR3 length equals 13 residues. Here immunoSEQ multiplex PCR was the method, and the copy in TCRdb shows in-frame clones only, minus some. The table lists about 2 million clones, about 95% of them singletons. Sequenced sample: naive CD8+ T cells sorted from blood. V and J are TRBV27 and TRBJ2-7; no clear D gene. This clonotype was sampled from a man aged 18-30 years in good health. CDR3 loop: CASSLDATYEQYF. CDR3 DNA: TGTGCCAGCAGTTTAGATGCCACCTACGAGCAGTACTTC.